The next 25 T cell receptor beta chains were all read from a single sample in a study of Tregs in tolerant kidney transplant recipients. Produced via immunoSEQ multiplex PCR; TCRdb's table is partial and in-frame only. The sample gives about 240,000 clones, around 81% of which show up once; over 0.5% is in the top ten. Sequences were obtained from CD4+ T cells from blood. These TCRs come from a human donor in good health.

The chain is built from TRBV15 and TRBJ1-5; possible D gene TRBD1, 5 bases. The CDR3 sequence is 14 residues long. Trimming took 2 bases from V and 7 from J, leaving 12 bases between them. Germline V gene lookup returns CDR1 LNHNV and CDR2 YYDKDF (reference sequence). The CDR3 sequence is CATSRNLDSQPQHF. CDR3 nucleotides: TGTGCCACCAGCAGAAACCTAGACAGCCAGCCCCAGCATTTT.

This clone turned up a few times. The chain joins TRBV15 to TRBJ2-7; D possibly corresponds to TRBD2 (5 bases). CDR3 length equals 16 residues. Germline V gives CDR1 LNHNV, CDR2 YYDKDF (reference sequence). Deletions cut 5 bases from V and 0 bases from J, with 17 bases between. The CDR3 loop reads CATSGVRGPTSYEQYF. For the CDR3, the DNA is TGTGCCACCAGCGGCGTCCGGGGTCCCACCTCCTACGAGCAGTACTTC.

The chain uses TRBV5-1 and TRBJ2-3, with a weak D call TRBD2 (6 bases). V shed 4 bases and J shed 3 bases, with 12 bases lying between them. The germline V gene has CDR1 SGHRS and CDR2 YFSETQ. The CDR3 covers 14 residues. The CDR3 region has the DNA TGCGCCAGCAGCGGGGGGAGCGGGACAGATACGCAGTATTTT. Translated: CASSGGSGTDTQYF.

This chain links TRBV12-5 with TRBJ2-2; possible D gene TRBD1, 5 bases. The CDR3 length is 16 residues. V was pared by 0 bases and J by 3 bases, with 11 bases between. Germline V gives CDR1 LGHNT, CDR2 FRNRAP. The CDR3 is CASGLVQVGYTGELFF. The CDR3 DNA reads TGTGCTAGTGGTTTGGTACAGGTGGGGTACACCGGGGAGCTGTTTTTT.

The V gene is TRBV6-5, the J gene TRBJ2-5; D is perhaps TRBD1 or TRBD2 (5 bases each). CDR3 size: 15 residues. V lost 4 bases, J lost 6 bases, and 18 bases lay in between. Germline CDR1 is MNHEY and CDR2 is SVGAGI. CDR3 region: CASSSPGGRAKTQYF. DNA of the CDR3: TGTGCCAGCAGTTCCCCTGGGGGTCGAGCGAAGACCCAGTACTTC.

The CDR3 nucleotides are TGCGCCAGCAGCCAAGACGGAAGGATACACACCTTC. Translating gives CASSQDGRIHTF. This rearrangement joins TRBV4-1 to TRBJ1-2; D uncertain. Germline CDR1 reads MGHRA; CDR2 reads YSYEKL. The CDR3 covers 12 residues. Trimming left V 0 bases short and J 12 bases short, with 11 bases between.

This clone was seen once. The chain joins TRBV7-6 to TRBJ2-7; 8 nucleotides line up with TRBD1. Germline V lookup: CDR1 SGHVS, CDR2 FNYEAQ. Trimming took 5 bases from V and 4 from J; bases not matched to a gene: 7. This CDR3 has 14 residues. CDR3 sequence: CASSPRQGLYEQYF. The CDR3 nucleotides are TGTGCCAGCAGCCCACGACAGGGGTTATACGAGCAGTACTTC.

This rearrangement joins TRBV4-1 to TRBJ2-2, with a tentative D call TRBD1 (6 bases). V was clipped by 4 bases and J by 5 bases, with 17 bases between them. In germline, CDR1 is MGHRA, CDR2 YSYEKL. The CDR3 spans 16 residues. CDR3 in amino acids: CASSRIPGVWTGELFF. In nucleotides, the CDR3 is TGCGCCAGCAGCCGCATCCCAGGGGTTTGGACCGGGGAGCTGTTTTTT.

The J gene is TRBJ2-2, the V gene TRBV2; 7 nucleotides agree with TRBD1. The CDR3 runs to 15 residues. The J segment lost 1 base and the V segment lost 7 bases, leaving 6 bases of the junction unmatched. Germline V gene data show CDR1 as SNHLY and CDR2 as FYNNEI. In DNA form, the CDR3 reads TGTGCCAGCACTAGGGACAGCAAGAACACCGGGGAGCTGTTTTTT. Residues: CASTRDSKNTGELFF.

The chain joins TRBV6-5 to TRBJ1-2, with TRBD1 as a possible D gene (5 bases). The germline gives CDR1 MNHEY, CDR2 SVGAGI. V was shortened by 3 bases and J by 4 bases, with 15 bases between the two germline ends. This CDR3 spans 15 amino acids. This chain's CDR3 is CASSYVGAEGYGYTF. DNA for the CDR3: TGTGCCAGCAGTTATGTAGGGGCAGAAGGCTATGGCTACACCTTC.

This sequence joins TRBV2 and TRBJ1-2; possible D gene TRBD1, 6 bases. CDR1 and CDR2 (germline): SNHLY, FYNNEI. The CDR3 totals 14 residues. The V end was cut by 6 bases, the J end by 0 bases, with 11 bases between. The CDR3, as DNA: TGTGCCAGCAGGCGGGACACCACTAACTATGGCTACACCTTC. It encodes CASRRDTTNYGYTF.

CDR3 sequence reads: CASSLAAGPNTGELFF. The DNA for the CDR3 is TGCGCCAGCAGCTTGGCGGCAGGGCCGAACACCGGGGAGCTGTTTTTT. The chain combines TRBV5-1 with TRBJ2-2; a possible D gene is TRBD1 (5 bases). The V end was cut by 0 bases, the J end by 0 bases, with 9 bases between. This CDR3 comprises 16 residues. Germline loops: CDR1 SGHRS, CDR2 YFSETQ. The full variable domain, its missing parts supplied by reference TRBV5-1 and TRBJ2-2, is KAGVTQTPRYLIKTRGQQVTLSCSPISGHRSVSWYQQTPGQGLQFLFEYFSETQRNKGNFPGRFSGRQFSNSRSEMNVSTLELGDSALYLCASSLAAGPNTGELFFGEGSRLTVL.

The sample holds a few counts of this clone. This sequence joins TRBV5-4 and TRBJ2-7; TRBD2 aligns across 8 bases. Germline trimming cut 5 bases from V and 2 bases from J; bases unmatched to any gene: 6. Germline lookup yields CDR1 SGHNT and CDR2 YYREEE (reference sequence). CDR3 size: 14 residues. The CDR3, as DNA: TGTGCCAGCAGGATGCGGGGGGCCCCCTACGAGCAGTACTTC. Translation: CASRMRGAPYEQYF. Supplemented by reference TRBV5-4 and TRBJ2-7, the full variable domain reads ETGVTQSPTHLIKTRGQQVTLRCSSQSGHNTVSWYQQALGQGPQFIFQYYREEENGRGNFPPRFSGLQFPNYSSELNVNALELDDSALYLCASRMRGAPYEQYFGPGTRLTVT.

The chain employs TRBV18 and TRBJ2-5; TRBD1 agrees at 10 bases. The CDR3 loop spans 14 amino acids. The germline gives CDR1 KGHSH, CDR2 LQKENI. J was trimmed by 4 bases and V by 3 bases; bases with no gene match: 2. The chain's CDR3 is CASSPGQGGETQYF. DNA of the CDR3: TGTGCCAGCTCACCCGGACAGGGGGGAGAGACCCAGTACTTC.

This clone was seen a few times. This chain uses TRBV25-1 with TRBJ1-5, with D hard to call. This CDR3 spans 13 amino acids. Trimming cost V 4 bases and J 7 bases, with 11 bases left between them. Germline V CDR1 and CDR2: MGHDK, SYGVNS. CDR3 DNA sequence: TGTGCCAGCAGTGGTCTCACGGGACAGCCCCAGCATTTT. This translates into CASSGLTGQPQHF.

This chain uses TRBV19 with TRBJ2-1, with D perhaps given as TRBD1 or TRBD2 (5 bases each). V was pared by 6 bases and J by 6 bases, with 9 bases between. The length of the CDR3 is 12 residues. Per germline, CDR1 LNHDA and CDR2 SQIVND (reference sequence). The chain's CDR3 is CASSWGSNEQFF. The CDR3 DNA is TGTGCCAGTAGCTGGGGGAGCAATGAGCAGTTCTTC.

Comment on this clone: Its ends do not fully match the called genes, so a read error is possible. The chain couples TRBV9 to TRBJ2-7; a possible D gene is TRBD2 (6 bases). CDR3 length equals 15 residues. CDR1 is SGDLS and CDR2 is YYNGEE in the germline V gene. CDR3 protein: CASSVGPTRPGAQNF. CDR3 DNA sequence: TGTGCCAGCAGCGTAGGTCCAACAAGGCCGGGAGCCCAGAACTTC.

This chain connects TRBV14 to TRBJ1-6; D remains ambiguous. The CDR3 has 14 residues. Germline V lookup: CDR1 SGHDN, CDR2 FVKESK. Trimming pared 2 bases from V and 10 bases from J, leaving 12 bases between. In DNA, the CDR3 is TGTGCCAGCAGCCAACACGGAAAAAACTCACCCCTCCACTTT. Its protein is CASSQHGKNSPLHF. Drawing the rest from reference TRBV14 and TRBJ1-6, the complete variable domain is EAGVTQFPSHSVIEKGQTVTLRCDPISGHDNLYWYRRVMGKEIKFLLHFVKESKQDESGMPNNRFLAERTGGTYSTLKVQPAELEDSGVYFCASSQHGKNSPLHFGNGTRLTVT.

The chain is built from TRBV5-1 and TRBJ2-7; D could derive from TRBD1 or TRBD2 (5 bases each). The CDR3 has 15 amino acids. CDR1 and CDR2 (germline): SGHRS, YFSETQ. V lost 3 bases and J lost 2, with 15 bases in between. DNA of the CDR3: TGCGCCAGCAGCTATACCGGGACGGAAACCTACGAGCAGTACTTC. Protein sequence: CASSYTGTETYEQYF.

The CDR3 DNA is TGTGCCAGCAGCTCCGGGGGCCACCAGTACTTC. This codes for CASSSGGHQYF. J is TRBJ2-5 and V is TRBV11-3, with D perhaps assigned TRBD1 or TRBD2 (6 bases each). V was pared by 4 bases and J by 10 bases, with 10 bases between. The CDR3 runs 11 residues. Germline values: CDR1 SGHNT, CDR2 YENEEA.

This clone appeared once. V gene TRBV25-1 combines with J gene TRBJ2-1; TRBD2 is a possible D gene (6 bases). V lost 8 bases and J 9 bases, leaving 17 bases between the germline ends. Germline lookup yields CDR1 MGHDK and CDR2 SYGVNS. The CDR3 spans 13 residues. The CDR3 sequence is CASDQGSGGEQFF. CDR3 DNA: TGTGCCAGCGACCAAGGATCCGGGGGTGAGCAGTTCTTC.

The chain is built from TRBV7-9 and TRBJ1-3, with 10 nucleotides matching TRBD1. Trimming removed 5 bases from V and 0 bases from J; junction bases left unmatched: 13. Germline CDR1 is SEHNR and CDR2 is FQNEAQ (reference sequence). This CDR3 region has 19 residues. CDR3 DNA: TGTGCCAGCAGCCCCTTCGACAGGGGGCCCCCACTCTCTGGAAACACCATATATTTT. It encodes CASSPFDRGPPLSGNTIYF.

This rearrangement joins TRBV9 to TRBJ1-1, with TRBD1 matching over 7 bases. Germline lookup yields CDR1 SGDLS and CDR2 YYNGEE. With V trimmed by 3 bases and J by 1 base, 6 bases remained unmatched. The CDR3 has 15 amino acids. The CDR3 bases are TGTGCCAGCAGCGAGACAGGGCGATCGAACACTGAAGCTTTCTTT. Translated, it gives CASSETGRSNTEAFF.

V is TRBV6-5 and J is TRBJ1-2; D possibly corresponds to TRBD1 (5 bases). The CDR3 loop spans 13 amino acids. Germline loops: CDR1 MNHEY, CDR2 SVGAGI. V was trimmed by 2 bases and J by 7 bases, leaving 11 bases between them. The DNA for the CDR3 is TGTGCCAGCAGTTACGAGCAGGGAGGTGGCTACACCTTC. Protein sequence: CASSYEQGGGYTF.

The rearrangement uses TRBV21-1 and TRBJ1-5. TRBV21-1 is a pseudogene segment. This CDR3 region has 15 residues. The CDR3 DNA follows: TGTGCCACTTCTTGGGGACGGATATTCAATCAGCCCCAGCATTTT. Protein product: CATSWGRIFNQPQHF.